The rows below give T cell receptor beta chains drawn from one sample of a study of T cell responses to AZD1222 COVID-19 vaccine. This table comes from immunoSEQ multiplex PCR, and its TCRdb copy is limited to in-frame clones, with some not included. The sample carries 110,000 to 150,000 clones, 85% to 95% recorded once. Material: peripheral blood, obtained after recovery from COVID-19. The receptors derive from an adult who had recovered from COVID-19. The CDR3 runs from the conserved cysteine through the conserved F or W. Fields, in order: D gene, clone size, J gene, V gene, CDR3 protein, CDR3 DNA. D genes are given only for firm matches. Only some rows state a clone size, as once, few, many or a class for expanded clones.

>-|once|TRBJ1-5|TRBV2
CASSEGELQPQHF
TGTGCCAGCAGTGAAGGGGAGCTTCAGCCCCAGCATTTT
>-|-|TRBJ2-7|TRBV7-2
CASSLYGLTEPGEQYF
TGTGCCAGCAGCTTATACGGGTTAACCGAGCCGGGTGAGCAGTACTTC
>TRBD2|-|TRBJ2-3|TRBV27
CASSLQAGGPSTDTQYF
TGTGCCAGCAGTTTACAAGCGGGAGGGCCCAGCACAGATACGCAGTATTTT
>TRBD2|-|TRBJ2-7|TRBV28
CASTIAGTAGEQYF
TGTGCCAGCACCATAGCGGGAACCGCCGGGGAGCAGTACTTC
>-|once|TRBJ2-5|TRBV14
CASSPGPGGWETETQYF
TGTGCCAGCAGCCCCGGTCCCGGGGGATGGGAGACGGAGACCCAGTACTTC
>-|once|TRBJ2-5|TRBV11-2
CASSSKTSSGTRRGETQYF
TGTGCCAGCAGCTCCAAAACTTCTTCCGGGACGCGGAGGGGGGAGACCCAGTACTTC
>TRBD1|-|TRBJ1-1|TRBV7-2
CASSPWDSNTEAFF
TGTGCCAGCAGCCCCTGGGACAGCAACACTGAAGCTTTCTTT
>-|few|TRBJ2-7|TRBV2
CASSTRTRGYF
TGTGCCAGCAGCACGCGGACGCGAGGATACTTC
>-|-|TRBJ2-7|TRBV28
CASSSGALSYEQYF
TGTGCCAGCAGTTCTGGCGCCCTCTCCTACGAGCAGTACTTC
>-|-|TRBJ2-1|TRBV9
CASSAGPVYEQFF
TGTGCCAGCAGCGCCGGACCCGTATATGAGCAGTTCTTC
>-|-|TRBJ1-2|TRBV10-3
CAISTGNGYTF
TGTGCCATCAGTACAGGGAATGGCTACACCTTC
>TRBD1|-|TRBJ2-7|TRBV7-9
CASSPRDSYYEQYF
TGTGCCAGCAGCCCCAGGGACAGTTACTACGAGCAGTACTTC
>TRBD1|-|TRBJ1-1|TRBV6-5
CASSLTGGVTEAFF
TGTGCCAGCAGTTTGACAGGGGGCGTCACTGAAGCTTTCTTT
>-|-|TRBJ1-2|TRBV5-5
CASSLFGTPYGYTF
TGTGCCAGCAGCTTATTCGGGACACCCTATGGCTACACCTTC
>-|-|TRBJ1-1|TRBV5-1
CASSGIQGADTEAFF
TGCGCCAGCAGCGGAATACAGGGTGCGGACACTGAAGCTTTCTTT
>-|few|TRBJ1-2|TRBV6-5
CASRAGGYGYTF
TGTGCCAGCCGGGCGGGGGGCTATGGCTACACCTTC
>TRBD2|-|TRBJ2-1|TRBV3-1/TRBV3-2
CASSQEQLAGHYNEQFF
TGTGCCAGCAGCCAAGAACAACTAGCGGGACACTACAATGAGCAGTTCTTC
>TRBD2|-|TRBJ2-3|TRBV27
CASSRRTSGRSGTRTDTQYF
TGTGCCAGCAGTAGACGGACTAGCGGGAGATCTGGGACGAGAACAGATACGCAGTATTTT
>-|-|TRBJ2-7|TRBV6-5
CASRSQFYEQYF
TGTGCCAGCAGGAGTCAATTCTACGAGCAGTACTTC
>-|-|TRBJ2-7|TRBV19
CASSQKVWVHEQYF
TGTGCCAGTAGTCAAAAGGTCTGGGTCCACGAGCAGTACTTC
>TRBD1|-|TRBJ1-5|TRBV2
CASSVRDRGFHQPQHF
TGTGCCAGCAGTGTTCGCGACAGGGGTTTTCATCAGCCCCAGCATTTT
>-|-|TRBJ1-5|TRBV27
CASSRGSGQPQHF
TGTGCCAGCAGTAGGGGGAGTGGGCAGCCCCAGCATTTT
>-|-|TRBJ2-5|TRBV4-2
CASSQEQETQYF
TGTGCCAGCAGCCAAGAACAAGAGACCCAGTACTTC
>-|-|TRBJ2-2|TRBV7-3
CASGHSTGELFF
TGTGCCAGCGGACATAGCACCGGGGAGCTGTTTTTT
>TRBD2|once|TRBJ2-7|TRBV19
CASSIAAGVLDEQYF
TGTGCCAGTAGTATAGCTGCGGGAGTCCTCGACGAGCAGTACTTC
>-|-|TRBJ1-5|TRBV28
CASSQGYSNQPQHF
TGTGCCAGCAGTCAGGGGTATAGCAATCAGCCCCAGCATTTT
>-|-|TRBJ1-2|TRBV28
CASSQYSPVNYGYTF
TGTGCCAGTAGCCAGTACAGTCCGGTCAACTATGGCTACACCTTC
>TRBD2|-|TRBJ2-7|TRBV27
CASSSGLGKQYF
TGTGCCAGCAGTTCGGGACTAGGCAAGCAGTACTTC
>-|-|TRBJ2-7|TRBV28
CASSFLEGPYEQYF
TGTGCCAGCAGTTTCCTTGAAGGACCCTACGAGCAGTACTTC
>-|-|TRBJ2-1|TRBV7-6
CASSFFAARQVLYNEQFF
TGTGCCAGCAGCTTCTTCGCGGCTAGACAGGTCCTCTACAATGAGCAGTTCTTC
>-|-|TRBJ2-1|TRBV6-4
CASSDDVGDCSAEYNEQFF
TGTGCCAGCAGTGACGACGTTGGCGATTGCTCCGCGGAATACAATGAGCAGTTCTTC
>-|-|TRBJ2-1|TRBV18
CASSPPGDEQFF
TGTGCCAGCTCACCGCCAGGGGATGAGCAGTTCTTC
>-|-|TRBJ1-2|TRBV10-1
CASSDSINEVPINF
TGCGCCAGCAGTGACTCAATAAATGAGGTACCAATAAACTTC
>TRBD2|-|TRBJ2-1|TRBV4-1
CASSQDGGMTSGRINEQFF
TGCGCCAGCAGCCAAGATGGGGGAATGACTAGCGGGAGGATCAATGAGCAGTTCTTC
>-|-|TRBJ2-5|TRBV20-1
CSAPRGETQYF
TGCAGTGCTCCTAGGGGGGAGACCCAGTACTTC
>-|-|TRBJ1-1|TRBV19
CASRSTEHWAEAFF
TGTGCCAGTAGGTCGACCGAACACTGGGCTGAAGCTTTCTTT
>TRBD1|-|TRBJ2-7|TRBV5-1
CASSFTGTGVSALSYEQYF
TGCGCCAGCAGCTTTACCGGGACAGGGGTTTCGGCCCTCTCCTACGAGCAGTACTTC
>-|-|TRBJ1-6|TRBV9
CASSPQLNSPLHF
TGTGCCAGCAGCCCCCAACTAAATTCACCCCTCCACTTT
>-|-|TRBJ2-1|TRBV2
CASKGERVLGEQFF
TGTGCCAGCAAGGGAGAAAGAGTTTTGGGTGAGCAGTTCTTC
>-|-|TRBJ1-5|TRBV6-5
CASSPISNQPQHF
TGTGCCAGCAGCCCGATTAGCAATCAGCCCCAGCATTTT
>-|-|TRBJ1-2|TRBV2
CASSEGNYGYTF
TGTGCCAGCAGTGAAGGCAACTATGGCTACACCTTC
>-|-|TRBJ2-2|TRBV7-9
CASSLAYTGELFF
TGTGCCAGCAGCTTAGCATACACCGGGGAGCTGTTTTTT
>-|-|TRBJ1-5|TRBV6-5
CASSLDWGDNQPQHF
TGTGCCAGCAGCTTGGACTGGGGTGACAATCAGCCCCAGCATTTT
>-|-|TRBJ2-7|TRBV2
CASAAELAYEQYF
TGTGCCAGCGCGGCGGAGCTCGCCTACGAGCAGTACTTC
>-|-|TRBJ2-7|TRBV7-9
CASSLRPGLVGGKQYF
TGTGCCAGCAGCCTCCGACCGGGACTCGTCGGGGGTAAGCAGTACTTC
>-|-|TRBJ1-2|TRBV20-1
CSARGVFGYTF
TGCAGTGCTAGGGGGGTTTTTGGCTACACCTTC
>-|-|TRBJ1-1|TRBV5-1
CASSPRRDGNTEAFF
TGCGCCAGCAGCCCTCGCAGGGACGGGAACACTGAAGCTTTCTTT
>-|-|TRBJ2-1|TRBV4-1
CASSNLAGTYNEQFF
TGCGCCAGCAGCAACCTGGCAGGAACCTACAATGAGCAGTTCTTC
>TRBD2|-|TRBJ2-5|TRBV19
CASSTGLASGETQYF
TGTGCCAGTAGTACCGGACTAGCGTCTGGAGAGACCCAGTACTTC
>-|once|TRBJ1-1|TRBV11-1
CASSLERGQEAFF
TGTGCCAGCAGCTTAGAGAGAGGGCAGGAAGCTTTCTTT
>-|-|TRBJ2-5|TRBV12-2
CASRWGPRMYQETQYF
TGTGCAAGTCGCTGGGGACCGAGGATGTACCAAGAGACCCAGTACTTC
>-|once|TRBJ2-1|TRBV19
CASSTIDSKDEQFF
TGTGCCAGTAGTACGATCGACTCCAAGGATGAGCAGTTCTTC
>TRBD1|-|TRBJ2-1|TRBV7-6
CASSSTIGQVGEQFF
TGTGCCAGCAGCTCCACTATAGGACAGGTTGGGGAGCAGTTCTTC
>-|-|TRBJ1-5|TRBV7-2
CASSLRPGQGNQPQHF
TGTGCCAGCAGCTTAAGACCTGGCCAGGGGAATCAGCCCCAGCATTTT
>-|-|TRBJ2-7|TRBV28
CASSSTDRPYEQYF
TGTGCCAGCTCGTCGACAGACCGGCCCTACGAGCAGTACTTC
>-|-|TRBJ2-7|TRBV4-2
CASSQAGGAYYEQYF
TGTGCCAGCAGCCAAGCCGGGGGCGCGTACTACGAGCAGTACTTC
>-|once|TRBJ1-1|TRBV19
CASSIEAKGNTEAFF
TGTGCCAGTAGTATAGAGGCAAAGGGGAACACTGAAGCTTTCTTT
>TRBD1|-|TRBJ1-6|TRBV13
CASSRDRGSIAGPLHF
TGTGCCAGCAGCCGGGACAGGGGTTCGATTGCTGGGCCCCTCCACTTT
>TRBD1|-|TRBJ2-5|TRBV11-2
CASSLGGGAGETQYF
TGTGCCAGCAGCTTAGGAGGGGGCGCGGGAGAGACCCAGTACTTC
>-|-|TRBJ2-3|TRBV9
CASSVVVTDTQYF
TGTGCCAGCAGCGTAGTTGTCACAGATACGCAGTATTTT